One and the same sample provided the 11 T cell receptor beta chains below, sequenced in a study of OX40 agonist ivuxolimab in advanced cancers. Generated by immunoSEQ multiplex PCR, the TCRdb table keeps only in-frame clones and is missing some. The sample gives tens of thousands of clones, 70% to 90% of which show up once; approximately 2% is in the top ten. Sequences were derived from CD4+ or CD8+ T cells sorted from blood, sampled in a trial of the OX40 agonist ivuxolimab. The receptor source for this set is an adult with an advanced solid tumor such as melanoma, head and neck, liver or kidney cancer.

The V call is TRBV7-3, the J call TRBJ2-3; maybe TRBD2 (5 bases). Germline values: CDR1 SGHTA, CDR2 FQGTGA. V lost 2 bases, J lost 4 bases, and 16 bases lay in between. CDR3 size: 16 residues. The CDR3 sequence: CASSLFPDSNPDTQYF. The CDR3 DNA sequence: TGTGCCAGCAGCTTATTCCCGGACTCAAACCCAGATACGCAGTATTTT.

The V gene is TRBV2, the J gene TRBJ1-4; perhaps TRBD1 as D (6 bases). With 7 bases removed from V and 3 bases from J, the gap between germline ends came to 15 bases. CDR3 length: 15 residues. Germline lookup yields CDR1 SNHLY and CDR2 FYNNEI. CDR3 coding DNA: TGTGCCAGCACCCTCCAAGGGGGACCTAATGAAAAACTGTTTTTT. Its protein product is CASTLQGGPNEKLFF.

The chain has TRBV4-2 and TRBJ1-1; D possibly corresponds to TRBD1 (5 bases). The CDR3 has 16 residues. Trimming stripped 2 bases from V and 0 bases from J, with 13 bases between. The V gene's germline CDR1 is LGHNA and CDR2 YNFKEQ. The CDR3 nucleotides read TGTGCCAGCAGCCAATCGCTTCAGGGCCTGAACACTGAAGCTTTCTTT. Its protein is CASSQSLQGLNTEAFF.

This rearrangement joins TRBV14 to TRBJ2-1; unclear D gene. The CDR3 is made up of 14 amino acids. Trimming stripped 3 bases from V and 5 bases from J, with 11 bases between. The germline CDR1 and CDR2 sequences are SGHDN and FVKESK. CDR3 amino acids: CASSHSRVHNEQFF. The CDR3, as DNA: TGTGCCAGCAGCCATTCTAGGGTTCACAATGAGCAGTTCTTC.

The chain links TRBV5-1 to TRBJ2-7; perhaps TRBD2 as D (5 bases). Germline lookup yields CDR1 SGHRS and CDR2 YFSETQ. The length of the CDR3 is 11 residues. V lost 4 bases and J lost 3, with 5 bases in between. In DNA, the CDR3 is TGCGCCAGCAGCGACTACTACGAGCAGTACTTC. As protein: CASSDYYEQYF.

The chain has TRBV16 and TRBJ2-7; 7 nucleotides agree with TRBD1. The CDR3 totals 14 residues. The V and J ends lost 2 bases and 0 bases, in that order; junction bases with no gene match: 1. Germline V gene lookup returns CDR1 KGHSY and CDR2 FQNENV. The CDR3 coding sequence is TGTGCCAGCAGCCAACAGGGGGACTCCTACGAGCAGTACTTC. Translation gives CASSQQGDSYEQYF.

This clone was recorded only once. The rearrangement uses TRBV5-1 and TRBJ2-1, with 10 positions matching TRBD2. The CDR3 runs 15 residues. Germline values: CDR1 SGHRS, CDR2 YFSETQ. V shed 2 bases, J shed 9 bases, and the junction held 8 bases outside the gene matches. CDR3 sequence (DNA): TGCGCCAGCAGCTTTGGAGCGGGAGGGTTGGGTGAGCAGTTCTTC. This codes for CASSFGAGGLGEQFF.

DNA of the CDR3: TGCAGCGTTGCTGGGACAGGGCAAGAGACCCAGTACTTC. Translating it yields CSVAGTGQETQYF. This chain connects TRBV29-1 to TRBJ2-5, with 9 bases fitting TRBD1. CDR1 SQVTM and CDR2 ANQGSEA come from the germline V gene. V lost 4 bases and J lost 2; bases outside the gene matches: 2. The CDR3 is 13 amino acids.

This rearrangement joins TRBV19 to TRBJ2-2; 8 bases align to TRBD1. The V gene's germline CDR1 is LNHDA and CDR2 SQIVND (reference sequence). Losses at the gene ends were 8 bases for V and 4 bases for J; bases not matched to a gene: 6. This CDR3 has 14 residues. The CDR3 spells CASLDRAGTGELFF. Here the CDR3 DNA reads TGTGCCAGTTTGGACAGGGCGGGCACCGGGGAGCTGTTTTTT.

This chain links TRBV5-1 with TRBJ1-4; D gene uncertain. Germline V gene sequence: CDR1 SGHRS, CDR2 YFSETQ. V lost 5 bases and J lost 0, with 11 bases in between. This CDR3 is 15 amino acids long. CDR3 coding DNA: TGCGCCAGCAGTTTAGCGCATGCAACTAATGAAAAACTGTTTTTT. Its protein is CASSLAHATNEKLFF.

The chain links TRBV5-1 to TRBJ2-7; D might be TRBD2 (5 bases). Germline CDR1 is SGHRS and CDR2 is YFSETQ. V was clipped by 7 bases and J by 0 bases, with 8 bases between them. The CDR3 contains 12 residues. This CDR3 is CASGADSYEQYF. CDR3 bases: TGCGCCAGCGGAGCGGACTCCTACGAGCAGTACTTC.